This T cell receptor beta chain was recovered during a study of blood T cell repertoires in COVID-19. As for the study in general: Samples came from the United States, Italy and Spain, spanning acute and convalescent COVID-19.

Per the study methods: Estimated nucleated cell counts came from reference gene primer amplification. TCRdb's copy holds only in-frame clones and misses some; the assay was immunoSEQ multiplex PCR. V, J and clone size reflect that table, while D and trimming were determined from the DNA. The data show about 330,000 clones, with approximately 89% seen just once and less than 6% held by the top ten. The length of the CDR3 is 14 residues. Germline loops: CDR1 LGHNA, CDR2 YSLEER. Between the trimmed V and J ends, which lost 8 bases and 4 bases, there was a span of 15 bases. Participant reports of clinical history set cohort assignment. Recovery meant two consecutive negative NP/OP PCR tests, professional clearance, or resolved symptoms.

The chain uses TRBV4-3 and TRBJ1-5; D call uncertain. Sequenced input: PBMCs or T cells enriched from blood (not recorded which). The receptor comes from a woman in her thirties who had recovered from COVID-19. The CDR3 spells CASAAAVANQPQHF. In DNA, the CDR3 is TGCGCCAGCGCCGCCGCGGTGGCGAATCAGCCCCAGCATTTT.